This TCR beta chain was identified in a study of spatial heterogeneity in lung cancer. Study-level findings and limits: Counts of expanded intratumoral alpha and beta TCRs tracked tumor mutation counts. Tumor T cells had an estimated coverage that came to roughly 7% for alpha chains and under 15% for beta chains.

Time point reported: sample taken at primary tumor resection. Whole RNA came from tumor, nontumor lung or frozen PBMC and was sequenced without being sorted. V lost 4 bases, J lost 5 bases, and 9 bases lay in between. Germline values: CDR1 SGHAT, CDR2 FQNNGV. CDR3 size: 13 residues. TCRdb reprocessed the 5' RACE reads with MiXCR, giving one entry per CDR3 protein. The data contain some 100,000 distinct CDR3 sequences, about 4.4% of them singletons. This clonotype was picked up many times. The antigen is undetermined. The sample consisted of lung tumor tissue, taken at surgery. This receptor was obtained from a male donor with early-stage non-small cell lung cancer. The V gene is TRBV11-2, the J gene TRBJ2-1, with unresolved D. CDR3 in amino acids: CASSSPRHNEQFF. The CDR3 DNA is TGTGCCAGCAGCTCCCCGAGGCACAATGAGCAGTTCTTC.